The 28 T cell receptor beta chains given below trace back to one sample, sequenced in a study of T cells after yellow fever vaccination. A single record per CDR3 protein comes from TCRdb applying MiXCR to the 5' RACE reads. The sample includes about 200,000 distinct CDR3 sequences, approximately 3% seen only once; the top ten take approximately 3.5%. Sequencing was performed on CD4+ T cells sorted from PBMCs, taken 10 days after the yellow fever booster vaccination. The receptors were gathered from a man younger than 35 who received the YFV17D yellow fever vaccine.

In this sample, this clonotype turned up many times. The CDR3 sequence: CASSSSRDTVYEQYF. The CDR3 nucleotides read TGTGCCAGCAGCTCATCCCGGGACACCGTCTACGAGCAGTACTTC. The V and J genes are TRBV7-2 and TRBJ2-7, with D tentatively TRBD1 (6 bases). CDR1 SGHTA and CDR2 FQGNSA come from the germline V gene. CDR3 length equals 15 residues. Trimming cost V 4 bases and J 3 bases, with 16 bases left between them. Supplemented by reference TRBV7-2 and TRBJ2-7, the full variable domain reads GAGVSQSPSNKVTEKGKDVELRCDPISGHTALYWYRQSLGQGLEFLIYFQGNSAPDKSGLPSDRFSAERTGGSVSTLTIQRTQQEDSAVYLCASSSSRDTVYEQYFGPGTRLTVT.

J is TRBJ1-1 and V is TRBV5-4; 7 bases are shared with TRBD1. The V and J ends lost 4 bases and 0 bases, in that order; junction bases with no gene match: 12. The CDR3 totals 17 residues. Germline CDR1 SGHNT, CDR2 YYREEE (reference sequence). DNA for the CDR3: TGTGCCAGCAGCGAAACAGGGGACCGCTCGATGAACACTGAAGCTTTCTTT. Its translation is CASSETGDRSMNTEAFF.

The table lists this clonotype with many counts. The rearrangement uses TRBV20-1 and TRBJ2-7, with unresolved D. The germline V gene has CDR1 DFQATT and CDR2 SNEGSKA (reference sequence). The CDR3 sequence is 15 residues long. Trimming stripped 0 bases from V and 3 bases from J, with 15 bases between. Written as DNA, the CDR3 is TGCAGTGCTAGAGATTCCGGAGAGCTAAGCTACGAGCAGTACTTC. Its translation: CSARDSGELSYEQYF.

The rearrangement links TRBV19 to TRBJ1-1; D is possibly TRBD1 (5 bases). The CDR3 sequence is 16 residues long. Trimming took 0 bases from V and 0 from J, leaving 11 bases between them. Germline CDR1 reads LNHDA; CDR2 reads SQIVND (reference sequence). The CDR3 spells CASSIDRVRMNTEAFF. CDR3 nucleotide sequence: TGTGCCAGTAGTATAGACAGGGTTCGGATGAACACTGAAGCTTTCTTT.

This clonotype was recorded many times. The chain joins TRBV20-1 to TRBJ2-6; D gene ambiguous. This CDR3 is 13 amino acids long. V gave up 4 bases and J gave up 2 bases, with 6 bases separating them. Germline V lookup: CDR1 DFQATT, CDR2 SNEGSKA (reference sequence). The CDR3: CSAKGTGANVLTF. Written as DNA, the CDR3 is TGCAGTGCTAAGGGCACTGGGGCCAACGTCCTGACTTTC.

There are a few counts of this clonotype. The chain couples TRBV12-3 or TRBV12-4 to TRBJ1-2; D is unclear. The CDR3 spans 13 residues. The germline V and J ends were trimmed by 6 bases and 4 bases, with 12 bases remaining between them. This CDR3 reads CASSEEEAYGYTF. CDR3 in DNA: TGTGCCAGCAGCGAAGAAGAGGCCTATGGCTACACCTTC.

The chain links TRBV6-5 to TRBJ2-2; 11 nucleotides agree with TRBD2. J was trimmed by 3 bases and V by 6 bases; bases with no gene match: 6. This CDR3 is built from 16 residues. Germline CDR1 is MNHEY and CDR2 is SVGAGI. The CDR3 region is CASRVAGGRHTGELFF. The CDR3 DNA is TGTGCCAGCAGGGTAGCGGGGGGGCGGCACACCGGGGAGCTGTTTTTT.

This clonotype was counted at least ten times. The chain links TRBV5-1 to TRBJ1-1; the match to TRBD1 covers 9 bases. The CDR3 extends over 15 amino acids. Germline V CDR1 and CDR2: SGHRS, YFSETQ. J was trimmed by 2 bases and V by 3 bases; bases with no gene match: 5. CDR3 DNA: TGCGCCAGCAGCTCGTACAGGGGGCCCAACACTGAAGCTTTCTTT. Encoded protein: CASSSYRGPNTEAFF.

This clonotype was detected many times. The CDR3 sequence is CATAEANTGELFF. CDR3 DNA: TGTGCAACGGCGGAGGCGAACACCGGGGAGCTGTTTTTT. The genes are TRBV19 and TRBJ2-2, with D tentatively TRBD2 (5 bases). This CDR3 comprises 13 residues. Looked up from germline, CDR1 is LNHDA and CDR2 is SQIVND (reference sequence).

At least ten counts were recorded for this clonotype. This rearrangement joins TRBV7-2 to TRBJ2-1; D not certain. There are 12 residues in the CDR3. Per the germline V gene, CDR1 is SGHTA and CDR2 is FQGNSA. The germline V and J ends were trimmed by 0 bases and 8 bases, with 5 bases remaining between them. The CDR3 sequence: CASSLALDEQFF. The CDR3 nucleotides read TGTGCCAGCAGCTTAGCGTTAGATGAGCAGTTCTTC.

Many counts were recorded for this clonotype. The CDR3 loop reads CASSPQSGGGTEAFF. CDR3 sequence (DNA): TGTGCCAGCTCACCACAAAGCGGGGGGGGAACTGAAGCTTTCTTT. This rearrangement joins TRBV18 to TRBJ1-1; maybe TRBD1 (5 bases). Deletions cut 1 base from V and 5 bases from J, with 14 bases between. Germline lookup yields CDR1 KGHSH and CDR2 LQKENI. The CDR3 length is 15 residues.

The chain joins TRBV3-1 to TRBJ2-2, with 8 bases fitting TRBD2. J was trimmed by 5 bases and V by 0 bases; bases with no gene match: 11. Germline V gene data show CDR1 as LGHDT and CDR2 as YNNKEL (reference sequence). This CDR3 has 18 amino acids. CDR3 nucleotides: TGTGCCAGCAGCCAAGATTTGCCGGGGGGGCCGAGTACCGGGGAGCTGTTTTTT. Residues: CASSQDLPGGPSTGELFF.

This clonotype was seen only a few times. The chain has TRBV7-2 and TRBJ1-5, with 11 bases lining up with TRBD1. Germline CDR1 and CDR2: SGHTA and FQGNSA. This CDR3 spans 16 amino acids. V shed 5 bases and J 0 bases; nucleotides not matched to a gene: 3. CDR3 sequence reads: CASSPGQGGSNQPQHF. The CDR3 bases are TGTGCCAGCAGCCCGGGACAGGGGGGTAGCAATCAGCCCCAGCATTTT.

The CDR3 spells CASSYGGVTENEKLFF. Here the CDR3 DNA reads TGTGCCAGCAGCTATGGGGGGGTGACAGAAAATGAAAAACTGTTTTTT. The chain has TRBV7-8 and TRBJ1-4, with D perhaps TRBD1 (5 bases). There are 16 residues in the CDR3. Trimming cost V 4 bases and J 5 bases, with 17 bases left between them. Germline V gene data show CDR1 as SGHVS and CDR2 as FQNEAQ.

At least ten counts were recorded for this clonotype. V usage is TRBV7-2 and J usage is TRBJ2-1; 7 nucleotides align to TRBD1. V shed 1 base and J 2 bases; nucleotides not matched to a gene: 2. CDR3 size: 15 residues. Germline CDR1 is SGHTA and CDR2 is FQGNSA. CDR3 loop: CASSLEGTAYNEQFF. CDR3 nucleotide sequence: TGTGCCAGCAGCTTAGAGGGGACAGCCTACAATGAGCAGTTCTTC. Based on the CDR3 plus reference TRBV7-2 and TRBJ2-1, the full variable domain is GAGVSQSPSNKVTEKGKDVELRCDPISGHTALYWYRQSLGQGLEFLIYFQGNSAPDKSGLPSDRFSAERTGGSVSTLTIQRTQQEDSAVYLCASSLEGTAYNEQFFGPGTRLTVL.

The rearrangement links TRBV20-1 to TRBJ2-1; 11 bases agree with TRBD2. Unmatched junction bases numbered 5, after V lost 6 bases and J lost 4 bases. The CDR3 contains 14 residues. CDR1 and CDR2 from the germline V gene are DFQATT and SNEGSKA (reference sequence). Here the CDR3 reads CSAGGTSGYNEQFF. DNA of the CDR3: TGCAGTGCAGGGGGGACTAGCGGTTACAATGAGCAGTTCTTC.

This clonotype has at least ten counts. The V gene is TRBV7-6, the J gene TRBJ2-7, with TRBD1 matching over 9 bases. The CDR3 runs 15 residues. Unmatched junction bases numbered 8, after V lost 3 bases and J lost 5 bases. Germline V gene data show CDR1 as SGHVS and CDR2 as FNYEAQ. DNA of the CDR3: TGTGCCAGCAGCTTGACGGACAGGGGTTTTAACGAGCAGTACTTC. Amino acids: CASSLTDRGFNEQYF.

This clonotype was observed at least ten times. The chain is built from TRBV5-4 and TRBJ2-4; D may be TRBD2 (5 bases). V was pared by 4 bases and J by 2 bases, with 13 bases between. CDR3 size: 15 residues. Germline V gene sequence: CDR1 SGHNT, CDR2 YYREEE (reference sequence). In DNA form, the CDR3 reads TGTGCCAGCAGCCCGCCCGGGGAGCCCAAAAACATTCAGTACTTC. Its protein is CASSPPGEPKNIQYF.

This clonotype has at least ten counts. The V call is TRBV7-2, the J call TRBJ1-5; D is undetermined. V was trimmed by 5 bases and J by 1 base, leaving 6 bases between them. Germline-derived CDR1 and CDR2 are SGHTA and FQGNSA. This CDR3 contains 13 residues. The CDR3 is CASSPVSNQPQHF. DNA for the CDR3: TGTGCCAGCAGCCCCGTAAGCAATCAGCCCCAGCATTTT.

This clonotype was observed at least ten times. The chain links TRBV20-1 to TRBJ1-2; 8 bases agree with TRBD1. The CDR3 consists of 13 residues. The V and J ends lost 3 bases and 9 bases, in that order; junction bases with no gene match: 9. The germline V gene has CDR1 DFQATT and CDR2 SNEGSKA (reference sequence). CDR3 in amino acids: CSASDGQGFSYTF. The CDR3 region has the DNA TGCAGTGCTAGTGATGGACAGGGTTTTAGCTACACCTTC.

This clonotype was seen a handful of times. The CDR3 loop is CASSPETGGETQYF. CDR3 sequence (DNA): TGTGCCAGCAGCCCCGAGACAGGGGGAGAGACCCAGTACTTC. The gene calls are TRBV12-3 or TRBV12-4 and TRBJ2-5, with 9 bases that match TRBD1. The length of the CDR3 is 14 residues. The V segment lost 6 bases and the J segment 4 bases; nucleotides outside the gene matches: 6.

This clonotype has at least ten counts. The rearrangement uses TRBV27 and TRBJ2-3, with 12 bases identical to TRBD2. In germline, CDR1 is MNHEY, CDR2 SMNVEV (reference sequence). V lost 7 bases to trimming and J lost 0 bases; unmatched junction nucleotides: 14. This CDR3 has 19 residues. Here the CDR3 DNA reads TGTGCCAGCAAGGGAGCTCCGGGGACTAGCGGGCAAAGCACAGATACGCAGTATTTT. Its protein is CASKGAPGTSGQSTDTQYF.

The chain is built from TRBV18 and TRBJ2-1, with 7 bases identical to TRBD1. This CDR3 is built from 14 residues. CDR1 KGHSH and CDR2 LQKENI come from the germline V gene. Trimming cost V 9 bases and J 5 bases; bases outside gene matches: 10. This chain's CDR3 is CASSGQVKDNEQFF. CDR3 nucleotides: TGTGCCAGTTCCGGACAGGTAAAAGACAATGAGCAGTTCTTC.

There are many counts of this clonotype. This chain joins TRBV4-3 and TRBJ1-3; D call uncertain. This CDR3 comprises 13 residues. The V end was cut by 1 base, the J end by 1 base, with 2 bases between. Germline-derived CDR1 and CDR2 are LGHNA and YSLEER. The CDR3 DNA reads TGCGCCAGCAGCCAAGTTTCTGGAAACACCATATATTTT. Its translation: CASSQVSGNTIYF.

This clonotype was recorded a few times. The V call is TRBV5-1, the J call TRBJ1-2; D remains ambiguous. Germline CDR1 and CDR2: SGHRS and YFSETQ. Trimming cost V 5 bases and J 7 bases, with 9 bases left between them. The CDR3 spans 11 residues. CDR3 sequence reads: CASSERGGYTF. Written as DNA, the CDR3 is TGCGCCAGCAGTGAACGAGGTGGCTACACCTTC.

This clonotype was counted ten times or more. The chain couples TRBV9 to TRBJ2-3; TRBD1 aligns across 8 bases. CDR3 size: 14 residues. V lost 3 bases and J lost 2; bases outside the gene matches: 2. Germline values: CDR1 SGDLS, CDR2 YYNGEE. CDR3 nucleotide sequence: TGTGCCAGCAGCGGGACAGGGAACACAGATACGCAGTATTTT. Its protein is CASSGTGNTDTQYF. Supplemented by reference TRBV9 and TRBJ2-3, the full variable domain reads DSGVTQTPKHLITATGQRVTLRCSPRSGDLSVYWYQQSLDQGLQFLIQYYNGEERAKGNILERFSAQQFPDLHSELNLSSLELGDSALYFCASSGTGNTDTQYFGPGTRLTVL.

The chain employs TRBV4-1 and TRBJ2-7, with TRBD1 identical over 10 bases. J was trimmed by 2 bases and V by 4 bases; bases with no gene match: 14. The germline CDR1 and CDR2 sequences are MGHRA and YSYEKL. The CDR3 is made up of 18 amino acids. The CDR3 sequence is CASSRILSGTGETYEQYF. In nucleotides, the CDR3 is TGCGCCAGCAGCCGAATTCTATCCGGGACAGGGGAAACCTACGAGCAGTACTTC.

The CDR3 DNA reads TGCGCCAGCAGCCAAGACACCCGGGTTGAAAAACTGTTTTTT. Its translation is CASSQDTRVEKLFF. The chain is built from TRBV4-3 and TRBJ1-4; D not resolved. The CDR3 extends over 14 amino acids. The V gene's germline CDR1 is LGHNA and CDR2 YSLEER. Trimming took 0 bases from V and 7 from J, leaving 9 bases between them.